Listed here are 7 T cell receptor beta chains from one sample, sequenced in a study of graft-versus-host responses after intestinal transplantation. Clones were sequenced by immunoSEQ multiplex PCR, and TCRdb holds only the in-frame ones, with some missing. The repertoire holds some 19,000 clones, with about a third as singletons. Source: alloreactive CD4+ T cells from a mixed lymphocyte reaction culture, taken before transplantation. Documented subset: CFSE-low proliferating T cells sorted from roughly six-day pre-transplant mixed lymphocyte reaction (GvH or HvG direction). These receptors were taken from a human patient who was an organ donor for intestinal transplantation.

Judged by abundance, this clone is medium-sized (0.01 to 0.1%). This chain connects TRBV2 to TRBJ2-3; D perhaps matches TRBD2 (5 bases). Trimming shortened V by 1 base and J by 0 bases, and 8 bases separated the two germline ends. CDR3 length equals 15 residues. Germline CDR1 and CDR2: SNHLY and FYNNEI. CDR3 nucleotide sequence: TGTGCCAGCAGTGAAGGGACTCCGAGCACAGATACGCAGTATTTT. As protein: CASSEGTPSTDTQYF. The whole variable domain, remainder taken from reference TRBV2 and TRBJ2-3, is EPEVTQTPSHQVTQMGQEVILRCVPISNHLYFYWYRQILGQKVEFLVSFYNNEISEKSEIFDDQFSVERPDGSNFTLKIRSTKLEDSAMYFCASSEGTPSTDTQYFGPGTRLTVL.

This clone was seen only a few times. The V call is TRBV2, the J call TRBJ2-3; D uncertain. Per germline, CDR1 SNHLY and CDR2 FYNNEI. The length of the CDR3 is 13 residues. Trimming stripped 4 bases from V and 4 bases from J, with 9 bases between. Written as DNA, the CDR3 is TGTGCCAGCAGTGGGGAAATGGCAGATACGCAGTATTTT. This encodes CASSGEMADTQYF.

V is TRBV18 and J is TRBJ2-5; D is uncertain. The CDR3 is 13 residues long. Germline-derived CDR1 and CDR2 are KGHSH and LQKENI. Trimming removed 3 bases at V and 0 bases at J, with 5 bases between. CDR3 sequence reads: CASSPLNQETQYF. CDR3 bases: TGTGCCAGCTCACCGCTTAACCAAGAGACCCAGTACTTC.

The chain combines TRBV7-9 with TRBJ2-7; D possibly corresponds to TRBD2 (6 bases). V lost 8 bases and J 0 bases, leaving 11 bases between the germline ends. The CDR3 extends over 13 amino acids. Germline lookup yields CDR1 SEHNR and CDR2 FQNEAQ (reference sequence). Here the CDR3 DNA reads TGTGCCAGCGCTAGACTAGGCTCCTACGAGCAGTACTTC. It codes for CASARLGSYEQYF.

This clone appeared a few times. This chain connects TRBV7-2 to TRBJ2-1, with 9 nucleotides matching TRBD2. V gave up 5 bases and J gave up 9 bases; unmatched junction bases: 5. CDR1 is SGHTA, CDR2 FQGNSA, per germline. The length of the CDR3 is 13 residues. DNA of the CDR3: TGTGCCAGCAGCCTGTTACTAGCGGGTGAGCAGTTCTTC. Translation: CASSLLLAGEQFF.

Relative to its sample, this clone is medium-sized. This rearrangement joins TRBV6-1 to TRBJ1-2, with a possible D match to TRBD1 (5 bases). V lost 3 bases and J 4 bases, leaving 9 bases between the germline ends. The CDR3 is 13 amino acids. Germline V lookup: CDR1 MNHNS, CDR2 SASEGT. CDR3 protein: CASSEQGPYGYTF. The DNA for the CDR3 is TGTGCCAGCAGTGAGCAGGGTCCCTATGGCTACACCTTC.

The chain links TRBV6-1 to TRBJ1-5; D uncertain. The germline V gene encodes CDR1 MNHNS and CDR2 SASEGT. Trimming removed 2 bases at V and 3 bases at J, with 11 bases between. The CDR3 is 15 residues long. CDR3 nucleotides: TGTGCCAGCAGTGAAATGTACGCGGCCAATCAGCCCCAGCATTTT. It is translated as CASSEMYAANQPQHF.